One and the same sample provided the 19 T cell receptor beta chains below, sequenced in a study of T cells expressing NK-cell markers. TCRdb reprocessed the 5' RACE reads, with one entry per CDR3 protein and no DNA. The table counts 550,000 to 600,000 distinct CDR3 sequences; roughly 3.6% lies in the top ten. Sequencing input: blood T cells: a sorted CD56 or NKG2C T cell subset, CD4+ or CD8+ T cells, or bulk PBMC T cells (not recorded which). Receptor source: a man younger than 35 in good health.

CDR3 loop: CASSAASGQGTNEQFF. The gene calls are TRBV9 and TRBJ2-1; TCRdb reports TRBD1, a call that lacks DNA to check it against. Germline loops: CDR1 SGDLS, CDR2 YYNGEE. The CDR3 length is 16 residues.

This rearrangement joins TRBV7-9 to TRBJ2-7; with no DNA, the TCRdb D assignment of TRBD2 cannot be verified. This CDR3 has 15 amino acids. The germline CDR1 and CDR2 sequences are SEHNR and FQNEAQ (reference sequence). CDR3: CASSSSGSMVHEQYF. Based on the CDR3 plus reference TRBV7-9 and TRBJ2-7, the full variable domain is DTGVSQNPRHKITKRGQNVTFRCDPISEHNRLYWYRQTLGQGPEFLTYFQNEAQLEKSRLLSDRFSAERPKGSFSTLEIQRTEQGDSAMYLCASSSSGSMVHEQYFGPGTRLTVT.

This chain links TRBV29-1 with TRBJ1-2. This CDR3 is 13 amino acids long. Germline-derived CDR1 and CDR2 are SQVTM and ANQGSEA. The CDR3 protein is CSVAGLTSGGYTF. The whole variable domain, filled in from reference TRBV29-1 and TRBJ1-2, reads SAVISQKPSRDICQRGTSLTIQCQVDSQVTMMFWYRQQPGQSLTLIATANQGSEATYESGFVIDKFPISRPNLTFSTLTVSNMSPEDSSIYLCSVAGLTSGGYTFGSGTRLTVV.

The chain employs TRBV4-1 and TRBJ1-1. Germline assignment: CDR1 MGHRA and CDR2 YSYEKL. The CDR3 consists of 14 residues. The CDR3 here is CASSQSPTNTEAFF.

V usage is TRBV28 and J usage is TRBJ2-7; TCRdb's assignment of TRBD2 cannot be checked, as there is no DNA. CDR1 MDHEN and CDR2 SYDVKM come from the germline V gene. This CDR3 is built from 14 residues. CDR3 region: CASSPGTPGYEQYF.

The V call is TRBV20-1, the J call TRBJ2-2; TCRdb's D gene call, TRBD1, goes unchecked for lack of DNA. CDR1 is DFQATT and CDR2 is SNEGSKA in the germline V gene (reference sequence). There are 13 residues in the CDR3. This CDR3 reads CSAPQGNTGELFF.

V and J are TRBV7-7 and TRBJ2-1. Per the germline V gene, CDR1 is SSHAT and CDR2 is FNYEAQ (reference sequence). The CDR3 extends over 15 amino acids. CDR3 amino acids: CASSKEPDYYNEQFF.

The CDR3 spells CASRAEHNTGELFF. V gene TRBV12-3 or TRBV12-4 combines with J gene TRBJ2-2. This CDR3 is built from 14 residues.

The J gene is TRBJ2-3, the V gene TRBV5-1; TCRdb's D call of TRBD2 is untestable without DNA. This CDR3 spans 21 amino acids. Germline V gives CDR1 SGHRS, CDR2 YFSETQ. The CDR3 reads CASSGRSTSGSPRFSTDTQYF.

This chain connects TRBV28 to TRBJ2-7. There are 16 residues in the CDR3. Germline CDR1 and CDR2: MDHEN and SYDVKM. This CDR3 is CASSSTSWTVSYEQYF.

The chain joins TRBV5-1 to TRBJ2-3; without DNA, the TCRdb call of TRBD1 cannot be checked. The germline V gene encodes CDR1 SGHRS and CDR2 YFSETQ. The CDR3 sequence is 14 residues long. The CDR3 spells CASSHEDRGGTQYF.

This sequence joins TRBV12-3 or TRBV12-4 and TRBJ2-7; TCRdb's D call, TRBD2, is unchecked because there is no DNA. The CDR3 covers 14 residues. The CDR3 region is CASRPAGSVYEQYF.

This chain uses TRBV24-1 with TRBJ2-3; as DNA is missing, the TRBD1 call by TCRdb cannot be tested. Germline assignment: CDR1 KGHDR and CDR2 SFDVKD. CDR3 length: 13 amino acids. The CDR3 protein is CATSEHQGDTQYF.

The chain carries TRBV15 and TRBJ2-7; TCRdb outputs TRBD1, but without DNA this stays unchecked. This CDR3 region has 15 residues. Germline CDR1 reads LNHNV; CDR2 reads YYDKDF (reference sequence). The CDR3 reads CATGGGQGFSYEQYF.

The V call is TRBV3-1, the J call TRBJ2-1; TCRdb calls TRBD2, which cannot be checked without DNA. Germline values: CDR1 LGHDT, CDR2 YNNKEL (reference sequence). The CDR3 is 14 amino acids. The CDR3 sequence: CASSQAGRPHEQFF.

CDR3 sequence: CASSFMGTVENTIYF. V is TRBV12-3 or TRBV12-4 and J is TRBJ1-3; as DNA is missing, the TRBD1 call by TCRdb cannot be tested. This CDR3 has 15 residues.

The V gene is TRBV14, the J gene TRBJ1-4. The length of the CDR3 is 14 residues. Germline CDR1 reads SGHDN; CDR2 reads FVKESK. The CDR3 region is CASSPTYMNEKLFF.

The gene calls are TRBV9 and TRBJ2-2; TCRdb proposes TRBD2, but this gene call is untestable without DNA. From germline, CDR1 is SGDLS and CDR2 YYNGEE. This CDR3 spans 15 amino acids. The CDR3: CASSVAGVNTGELFF.

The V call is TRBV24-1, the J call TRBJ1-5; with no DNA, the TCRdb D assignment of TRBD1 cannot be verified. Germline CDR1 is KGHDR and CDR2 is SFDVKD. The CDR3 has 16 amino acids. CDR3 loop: CATSDGDRGFGQPQHF.